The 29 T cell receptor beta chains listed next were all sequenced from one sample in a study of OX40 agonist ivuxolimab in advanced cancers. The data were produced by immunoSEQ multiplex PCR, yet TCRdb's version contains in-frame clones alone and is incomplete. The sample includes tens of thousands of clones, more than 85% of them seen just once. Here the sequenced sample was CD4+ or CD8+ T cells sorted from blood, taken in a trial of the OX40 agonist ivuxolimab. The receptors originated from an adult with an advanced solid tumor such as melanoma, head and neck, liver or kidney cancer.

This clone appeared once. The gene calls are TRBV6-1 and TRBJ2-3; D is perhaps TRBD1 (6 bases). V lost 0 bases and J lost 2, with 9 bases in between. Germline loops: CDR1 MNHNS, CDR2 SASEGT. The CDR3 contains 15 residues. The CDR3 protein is CASSEAGHPTDTQYF. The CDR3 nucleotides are TGTGCCAGCAGTGAAGCGGGACACCCCACAGATACGCAGTATTTT.

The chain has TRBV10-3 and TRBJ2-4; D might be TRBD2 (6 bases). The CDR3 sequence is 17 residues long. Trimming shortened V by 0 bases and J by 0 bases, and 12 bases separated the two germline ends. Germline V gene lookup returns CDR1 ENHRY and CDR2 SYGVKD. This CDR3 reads CAISESGGGRAKNIQYF. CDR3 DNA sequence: TGTGCCATCAGTGAGTCGGGGGGTGGTCGAGCCAAAAACATTCAGTACTTC.

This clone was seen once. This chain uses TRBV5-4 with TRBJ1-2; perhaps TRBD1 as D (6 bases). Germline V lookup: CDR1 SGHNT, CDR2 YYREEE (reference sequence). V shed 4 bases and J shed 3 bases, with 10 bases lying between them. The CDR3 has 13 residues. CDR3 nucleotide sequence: TGTGCCAGCAGCCCGGACAGCCACTATGGCTACACCTTC. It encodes CASSPDSHYGYTF. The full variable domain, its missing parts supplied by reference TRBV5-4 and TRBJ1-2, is ETGVTQSPTHLIKTRGQQVTLRCSSQSGHNTVSWYQQALGQGPQFIFQYYREEENGRGNFPPRFSGLQFPNYSSELNVNALELDDSALYLCASSPDSHYGYTFGSGTRLTVV.

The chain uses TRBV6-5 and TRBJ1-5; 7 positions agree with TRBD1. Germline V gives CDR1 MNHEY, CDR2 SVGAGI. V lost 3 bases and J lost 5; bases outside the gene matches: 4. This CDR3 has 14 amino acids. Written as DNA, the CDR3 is TGTGCCAGCAGTTATCGCAGGGGGGATCAGCCCCAGCATTTT. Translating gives CASSYRRGDQPQHF.

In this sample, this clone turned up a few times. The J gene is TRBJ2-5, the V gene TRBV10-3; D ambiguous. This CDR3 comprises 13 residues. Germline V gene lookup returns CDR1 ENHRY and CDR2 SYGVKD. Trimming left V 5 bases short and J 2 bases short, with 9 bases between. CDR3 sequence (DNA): TGTGCCATCAGTATTGACCTGCAAGAGACCCAGTACTTC. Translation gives CAISIDLQETQYF.

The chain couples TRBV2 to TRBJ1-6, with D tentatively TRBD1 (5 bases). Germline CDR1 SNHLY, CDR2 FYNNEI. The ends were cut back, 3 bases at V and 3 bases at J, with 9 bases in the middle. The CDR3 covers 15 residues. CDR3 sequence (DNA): TGTGCCAGCAGTGAGCAGGGTCACTATAATTCACCCCTCCACTTT. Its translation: CASSEQGHYNSPLHF.

Here the CDR3 DNA reads TGTGCCAGCAGGCACAGGGTTATTGATATGAACACTGAAGCTTTCTTT. This sequence encodes CASRHRVIDMNTEAFF. The chain joins TRBV27 to TRBJ1-1; a weak D match, TRBD1 (6 bases). The CDR3 has 16 residues. Germline V gene sequence: CDR1 MNHEY, CDR2 SMNVEV (reference sequence). V was shortened by 6 bases and J by 0 bases, with 17 bases between the two germline ends.

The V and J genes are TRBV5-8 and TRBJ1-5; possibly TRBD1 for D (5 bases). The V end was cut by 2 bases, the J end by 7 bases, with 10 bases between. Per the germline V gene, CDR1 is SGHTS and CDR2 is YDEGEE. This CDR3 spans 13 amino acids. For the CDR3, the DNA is TGTGCCAGCAGCTTCGACAGCTCACAGCCCCAGCATTTT. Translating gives CASSFDSSQPQHF.

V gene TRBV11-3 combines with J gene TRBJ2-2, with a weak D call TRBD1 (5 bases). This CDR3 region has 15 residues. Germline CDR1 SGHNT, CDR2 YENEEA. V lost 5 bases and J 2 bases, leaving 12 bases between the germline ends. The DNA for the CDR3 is TGTGCCAGCAGCGCAGACAGAGCAAACACCGGGGAGCTGTTTTTT. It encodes CASSADRANTGELFF.

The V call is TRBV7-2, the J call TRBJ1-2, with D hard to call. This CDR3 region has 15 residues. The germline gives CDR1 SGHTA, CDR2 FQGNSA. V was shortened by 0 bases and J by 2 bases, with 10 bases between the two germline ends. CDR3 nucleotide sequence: TGTGCCAGCAGCTTAGCTGGGGAGAGAAACTATGGCTACACCTTC. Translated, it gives CASSLAGERNYGYTF.

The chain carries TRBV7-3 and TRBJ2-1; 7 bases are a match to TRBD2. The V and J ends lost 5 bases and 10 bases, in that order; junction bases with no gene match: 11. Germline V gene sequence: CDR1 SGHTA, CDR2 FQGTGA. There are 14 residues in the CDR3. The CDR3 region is CASSPGLVLGEQFF. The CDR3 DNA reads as TGTGCCAGCAGCCCCGGACTAGTTCTGGGAGAGCAGTTCTTC.

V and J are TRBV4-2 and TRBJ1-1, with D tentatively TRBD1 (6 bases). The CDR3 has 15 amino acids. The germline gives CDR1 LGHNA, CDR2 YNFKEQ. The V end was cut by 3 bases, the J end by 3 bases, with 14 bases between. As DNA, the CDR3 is TGTGCCAGCAGCCACGCAGGGCAGGGGTACACTGAAGCTTTCTTT. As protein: CASSHAGQGYTEAFF.

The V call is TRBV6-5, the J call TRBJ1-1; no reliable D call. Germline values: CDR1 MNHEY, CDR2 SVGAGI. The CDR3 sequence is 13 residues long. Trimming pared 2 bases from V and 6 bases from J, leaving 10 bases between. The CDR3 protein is CASSYKGIAEAFF. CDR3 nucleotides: TGTGCCAGCAGTTACAAGGGAATCGCTGAAGCTTTCTTT.

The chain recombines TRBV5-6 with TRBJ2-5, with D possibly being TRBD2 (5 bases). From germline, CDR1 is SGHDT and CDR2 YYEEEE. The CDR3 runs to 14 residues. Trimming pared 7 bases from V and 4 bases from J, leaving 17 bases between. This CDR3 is CASFDTGLTETQYF. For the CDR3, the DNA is TGTGCCAGCTTTGATACGGGGTTAACAGAGACCCAGTACTTC.

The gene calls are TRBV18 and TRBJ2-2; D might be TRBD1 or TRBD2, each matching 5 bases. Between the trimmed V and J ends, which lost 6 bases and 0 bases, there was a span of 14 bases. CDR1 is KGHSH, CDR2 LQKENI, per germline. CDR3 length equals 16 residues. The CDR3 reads CASSRTGTSNTGELFF. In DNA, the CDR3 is TGTGCCAGCTCGCGGACCGGGACCTCGAACACCGGGGAGCTGTTTTTT.

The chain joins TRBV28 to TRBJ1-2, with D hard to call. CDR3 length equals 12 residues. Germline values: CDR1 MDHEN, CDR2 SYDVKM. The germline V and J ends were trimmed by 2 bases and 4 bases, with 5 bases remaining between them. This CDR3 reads CASSLTSYGYTF. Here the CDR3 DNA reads TGTGCCAGCAGTTTAACAAGCTATGGCTACACCTTC.

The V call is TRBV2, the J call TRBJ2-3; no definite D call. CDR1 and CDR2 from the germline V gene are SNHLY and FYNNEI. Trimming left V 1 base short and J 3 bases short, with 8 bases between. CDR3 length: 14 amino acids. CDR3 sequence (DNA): TGTGCCAGCAGTGAAGACAGTCTAACAGATACGCAGTATTTT. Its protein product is CASSEDSLTDTQYF.

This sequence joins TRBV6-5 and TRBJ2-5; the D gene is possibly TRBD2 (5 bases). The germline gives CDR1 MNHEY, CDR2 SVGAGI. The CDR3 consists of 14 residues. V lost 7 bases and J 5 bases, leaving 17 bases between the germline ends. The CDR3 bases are TGTGCCAGCACCCAGCGGTTTGGGTGGGAGACCCAGTACTTC. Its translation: CASTQRFGWETQYF.

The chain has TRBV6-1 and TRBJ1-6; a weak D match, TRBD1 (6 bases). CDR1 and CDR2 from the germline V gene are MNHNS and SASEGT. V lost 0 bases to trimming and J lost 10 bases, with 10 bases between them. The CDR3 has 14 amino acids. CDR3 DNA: TGTGCCAGCAGTGAAGCACAGGGACGCTCACCCCTCCACTTT. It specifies CASSEAQGRSPLHF.

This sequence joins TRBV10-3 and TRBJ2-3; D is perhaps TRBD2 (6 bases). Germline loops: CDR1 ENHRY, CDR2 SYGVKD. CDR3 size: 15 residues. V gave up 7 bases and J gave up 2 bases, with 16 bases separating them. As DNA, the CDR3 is TGTGCCATCACCGGGGGTGACTTTACCACAGATACGCAGTATTTT. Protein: CAITGGDFTTDTQYF.

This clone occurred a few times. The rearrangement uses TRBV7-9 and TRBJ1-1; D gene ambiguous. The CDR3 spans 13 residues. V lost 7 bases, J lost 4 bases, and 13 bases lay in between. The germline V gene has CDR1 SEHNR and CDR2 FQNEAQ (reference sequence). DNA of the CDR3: TGTGCCAGCAACAAACTCACGGGCACTGAAGCTTTCTTT. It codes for CASNKLTGTEAFF.

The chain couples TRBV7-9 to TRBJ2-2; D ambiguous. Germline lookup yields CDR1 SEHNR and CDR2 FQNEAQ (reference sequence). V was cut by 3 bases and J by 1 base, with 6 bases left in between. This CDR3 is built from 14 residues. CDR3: CASSFGGNTGELFF. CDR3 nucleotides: TGTGCCAGCAGCTTTGGTGGGAACACCGGGGAGCTGTTTTTT.

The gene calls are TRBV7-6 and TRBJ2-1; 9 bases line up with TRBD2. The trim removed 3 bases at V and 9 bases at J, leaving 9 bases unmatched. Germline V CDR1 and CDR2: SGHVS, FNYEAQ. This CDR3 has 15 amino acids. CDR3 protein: CASSLEARGGGEQFF. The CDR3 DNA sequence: TGTGCCAGCAGCTTGGAGGCGCGGGGGGGCGGTGAGCAGTTCTTC.

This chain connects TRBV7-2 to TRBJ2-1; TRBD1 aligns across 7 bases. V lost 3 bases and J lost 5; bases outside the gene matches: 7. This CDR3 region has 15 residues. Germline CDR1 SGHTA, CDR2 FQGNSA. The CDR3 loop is CASSFTGTANNEQFF. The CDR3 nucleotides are TGTGCCAGCAGCTTTACCGGGACAGCGAACAATGAGCAGTTCTTC.

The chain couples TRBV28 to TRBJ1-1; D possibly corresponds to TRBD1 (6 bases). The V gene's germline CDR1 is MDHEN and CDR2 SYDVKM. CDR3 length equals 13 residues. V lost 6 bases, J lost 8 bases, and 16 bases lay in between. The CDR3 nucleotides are TGTGCCAGCAGATCCACTGACAGGATCGAAGCTTTCTTT. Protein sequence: CASRSTDRIEAFF.

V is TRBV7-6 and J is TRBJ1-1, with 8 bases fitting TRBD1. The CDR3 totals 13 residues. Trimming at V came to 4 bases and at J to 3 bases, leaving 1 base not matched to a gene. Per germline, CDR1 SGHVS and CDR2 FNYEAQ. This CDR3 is CASSSGQDTEAFF. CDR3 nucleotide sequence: TGTGCCAGCAGCTCGGGACAGGACACTGAAGCTTTCTTT. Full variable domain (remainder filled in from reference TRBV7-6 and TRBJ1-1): GAGVSQSPRYKVTKRGQDVALRCDPISGHVSLYWYRQALGQGPEFLTYFNYEAQQDKSGLPNDRFSAERPEGSISTLTIQRTEQRDSAMYRCASSSGQDTEAFFGQGTRLTVV.

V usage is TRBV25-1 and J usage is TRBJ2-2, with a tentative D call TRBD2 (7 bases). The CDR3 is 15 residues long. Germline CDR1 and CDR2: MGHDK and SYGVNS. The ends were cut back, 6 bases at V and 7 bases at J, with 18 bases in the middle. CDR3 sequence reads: CASRPSGGRDGELFF. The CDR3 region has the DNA TGTGCCAGCAGACCATCCGGGGGGCGGGACGGGGAGCTGTTTTTT.

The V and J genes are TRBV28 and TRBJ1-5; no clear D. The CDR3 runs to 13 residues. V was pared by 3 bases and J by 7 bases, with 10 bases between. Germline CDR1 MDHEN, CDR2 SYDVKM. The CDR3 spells CASSFRGSQPQHF. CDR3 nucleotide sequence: TGTGCCAGCAGTTTCCGAGGATCCCAGCCCCAGCATTTT.

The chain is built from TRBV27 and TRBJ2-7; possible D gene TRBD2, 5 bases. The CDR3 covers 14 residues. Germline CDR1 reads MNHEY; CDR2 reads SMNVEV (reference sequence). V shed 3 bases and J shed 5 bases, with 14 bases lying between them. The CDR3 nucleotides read TGTGCCAGCAGTTTCCGGGGAGCCCAAGACGAGCAGTACTTC. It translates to CASSFRGAQDEQYF.